The subject of this entry is one TCR beta chain. No antigen is known for it. Per-base qualities were not stored, and no clone one base away is much larger. Donors were six healthy women forming three monozygous twin pairs. All three twin pairs had been raised together and were thought likely to have encountered the same vaccines and infectious agents. TCR cDNA libraries were prepared from RNA that had been isolated from peripheral blood mononuclear cells. To prepare the library, 5' RACE was applied. The sequencer was an Illumina Genome Analyzer IIx. RNA-based TCR cDNA libraries were prepared by a previously described protocol with several modifications. Sample-specific barcodes were introduced on both ends of each TCR cDNA library during cDNA synthesis and amplification to prevent cross-contamination. As for how the authors treated the data: Each individual had between about 85,000 and nearly 550,000 identified clonotypes, and each library contained roughly 2.2 to 3.6 million CDR3-containing reads. After reads with improper barcode index combinations were thrown out, a cloneset for each library was built using the MiTCR software. While assembling CDR3 clonotypes, MiTCR filtered or rescued low-quality reads and corrected PCR and sequencing errors. Artificial out-of-frame clonotypes were removed by being mapped to in-frame sequences, with one indel in the CDR3 allowed. Similarity of V and J gene usage between donors was measured as Jensen-Shannon divergence divided by mean entropy. The raw public data were reprocessed by TCRdb itself: fastp quality trimming at Q25, MiXCR clonotype calling, in-frame beta chains only. Identical CDR3 proteins give one entry, which carries the most common genes and DNA. The V and J calls here are based on TCRdb, not the publication. Across this sample there are a few hundred thousand distinct CDR3 sequences, with roughly 31% seen only once. About 6% of the sample lies in the top ten.

V is cut back by 7 bases and J by 4 bases, with 8 bases in the junction unmatched. The germline V gene (reference sequence) yields LGHDT for CDR1 and YNNKEL for CDR2. The CDR3 runs 14 amino acids, cysteine and phenylalanine included. Only CDR3 DNA is held: 42 bases, read in frame from base 1. The sample comes from a study of identical twins' blood T cells (dated by TCRdb to about 2013). For context, the study as a whole: Around 50 million Illumina reads were obtained across approximately 12 libraries, comprising six alpha-chain and six beta-chain libraries. TCR alpha and beta chain repertoires of three pairs of monozygous twins were compared using next-generation sequencing to assess genetic influence on repertoire formation.

Overall study results and their limits: V gene usage, even among non-selected out-of-frame TCRbeta clonotypes, was reported to be markedly more similar within twin pairs than between unrelated donors. Among the most abundant TCRbeta clonotypes, each donor shared more CDR3 sequences with her twin than with unrelated donors. The number of shared CDR3 clonotypes between two donors was mainly determined by the product of their cloneset sizes, and twins did not clearly deviate from this trend. Validation by independent studies was stated to be required for the proposed role of the TCRalpha J segment in MHC recognition during thymic selection. Because the twins were reared together, environmental influences could not be excluded as an explanation for twin similarity.

The TCR originated in a woman between 18 and 50 years old in good health. In this chain, TRBV3-1 is recombined with TRBJ1-2, with TRBD1 identical over 8 junction bases. Sequencing was carried out using PBMCs. The CDR3 protein is CASKQGTGVYGYTF. The nucleotide sequence is given as TGTGCCAGCAAACAAGGGACAGGTGTCTATGGCTACACCTTC.